One and the same sample provided the 2 T cell receptor beta chains below, sequenced in a study of persistence of HIV-infected CD4 T cells. An overlapping HIV-1 Gag peptide pool stimulated these cells at 1 ug/peptide/mL. Sorting of responding CD4+ T cells relied on upregulated CD40 ligand together with CD69. This was the immunoSEQ version 4 assay in survey mode. Data came from immunoSEQ multiplex PCR; TCRdb stores just in-frame clones and leaves some out. The table has 10,000 or so clones, roughly 84% seen once; the top ten hold about 2%. Antigen specificity for these receptors is unknown. The input for sequencing was CD4+ T cells sorted from PBMCs after roughly 18-hour stimulation, taken from a patient who received antiretroviral therapy. All receptors come from an adult woman with HIV who was CMV-seropositive.

V gene TRBV15 combines with J gene TRBJ1-4, with D unresolved. V lost 7 bases and J lost 6, with 15 bases in between. The germline gives CDR1 LNHNV, CDR2 YYDKDF (reference sequence). The CDR3 is made up of 14 amino acids. The CDR3 DNA is TGTGCCACCACAGCAGAAGGGCGGGATGAAAAACTGTTTTTT. Amino acid sequence: CATTAEGRDEKLFF.

The rearrangement joins TRBV19 to TRBJ1-3; possibly TRBD1 for D (6 bases). Trimming shortened V by 9 bases and J by 2 bases, and 20 bases separated the two germline ends. Germline lookup yields CDR1 LNHDA and CDR2 SQIVND (reference sequence). The CDR3 is 16 residues long. The CDR3 is CASYTRDTAPGNTIYF. The CDR3 DNA sequence: TGTGCCAGCTATACGCGGGACACCGCTCCTGGAAACACCATATATTTT.